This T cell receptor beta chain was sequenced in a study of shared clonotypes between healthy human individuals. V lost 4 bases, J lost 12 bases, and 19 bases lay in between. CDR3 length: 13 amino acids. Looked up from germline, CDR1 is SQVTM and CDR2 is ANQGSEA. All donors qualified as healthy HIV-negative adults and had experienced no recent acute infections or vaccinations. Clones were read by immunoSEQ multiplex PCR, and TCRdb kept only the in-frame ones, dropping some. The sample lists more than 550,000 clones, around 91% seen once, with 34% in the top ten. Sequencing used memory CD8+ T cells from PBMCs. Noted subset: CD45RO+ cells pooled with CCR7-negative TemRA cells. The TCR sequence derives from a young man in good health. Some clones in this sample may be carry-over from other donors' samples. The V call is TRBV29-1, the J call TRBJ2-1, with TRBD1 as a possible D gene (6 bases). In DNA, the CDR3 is TGCAGCGTTGGGGGGCTGATATTCGTGGGGCAGTTCTTC. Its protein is CSVGGLIFVGQFF.